The next 2 T cell receptor beta chains were all read from a single sample in a study of CD8+CD57+ T cells in acquired aplastic anemia. Genomic DNA was employed as the template in profiling TCR beta VDJ and CDR3. TCRdb fed the reads into MiXCR, producing one record per CDR3 protein. The profile shows some 200,000 distinct CDR3 sequences, 65% of them singletons. The sequenced patients had an expansion of CD8+CD57+ cells seen by flow cytometry. The specimen sequenced was sorted CD4+, CD8+, or CD8+CD57+ T cells (not recorded which) from PBMCs. These receptors were obtained from a human donor with aplastic anemia.

A note on this clonotype: This may come from a read error, since a much larger clone is one base off. The DNA for the CDR3 is TGTGCCAGCAGTTCCTCGGCCGAGACAGCTTTCGGGCTGGAGCAGTACTTC. Translating it yields CASSSSAETAFGLEQYF. The rearrangement uses TRBV28 and TRBJ2-7, with a weak D call TRBD1 (5 bases). The CDR3 is made up of 17 amino acids. CDR1 MDHEN and CDR2 SYDVKM come from the germline V gene. Between the trimmed V and J ends, which lost 4 bases and 7 bases, there was a span of 26 bases.

This chain links TRBV20-1 with TRBJ2-7; D may correspond to TRBD1 or TRBD2 (5 bases each). There are 11 residues in the CDR3. Germline loops: CDR1 DFQATT, CDR2 SNEGSKA (reference sequence). Trimming took 5 bases from V and 8 from J, leaving 13 bases between them. DNA of the CDR3: TGCAGTGCTGGCGAGGGGTTTCAGCAGTACTTC. Amino acid sequence: CSAGEGFQQYF.